A selection of T cell receptor beta chains follows, all from one sample in a study of cytomegalovirus exposure and HLA in healthy donors. The assay was immunoSEQ multiplex PCR, and TCRdb's table has in-frame clones only and misses some. The sample data list 35,000 to 45,000 clones. Sequencing was done on a sample of PBMCs. The receptor source for this set is a male donor in good health and CMV-seronegative. The CDR3 runs from the conserved cysteine through the conserved F or W. D genes are given only for firm matches.

cdr3_aa: CASSYNRGPDYEQYF
cdr3_nt: TGCGCCAGCAGCTACAACAGGGGTCCAGACTACGAGCAGTACTTC
j_call: TRBJ2-7
d_call: TRBD1
v_call: TRBV5-1

cdr3_aa: CASSITREQYF
cdr3_nt: TGTGCCAGCTCGATTACGAGGGAGCAGTACTTC
j_call: TRBJ2-7
d_call: -
v_call: TRBV2

cdr3_aa: CASTDPGDTEAFF
cdr3_nt: TGTGCCAGCACGGACCCGGGGGACACTGAAGCTTTCTTT
j_call: TRBJ1-1
d_call: -
v_call: TRBV28

cdr3_aa: CAWSGPGLARGGELFF
cdr3_nt: TGTGCCTGGAGTGGCCCCGGACTAGCTCGGGGGGGCGAGCTGTTTTTT
j_call: TRBJ2-2
d_call: TRBD2
v_call: TRBV30

cdr3_aa: CASSAGHRDPSYNEQFF
cdr3_nt: TGTGCCAGCAGCGCCGGCCACAGGGACCCTTCCTACAATGAGCAGTTCTTC
j_call: TRBJ2-1
d_call: -
v_call: TRBV9

cdr3_aa: CASSSYVDWASGAFF
cdr3_nt: TGTGCCAGCAGTTCCTACGTGGACTGGGCCAGCGGAGCTTTCTTT
j_call: TRBJ1-1
d_call: -
v_call: TRBV27

cdr3_aa: CASSGQGRGEQFF
cdr3_nt: TGTGCCAGCAGTGGCCAGGGGAGAGGTGAGCAGTTCTTC
j_call: TRBJ2-1
d_call: -
v_call: TRBV6-1

cdr3_aa: CASSQTGGGGYTF
cdr3_nt: TGCGCCAGCAGCCAGACAGGGGGGGGTGGCTACACCTTC
j_call: TRBJ1-2
d_call: TRBD1
v_call: TRBV4-1

cdr3_aa: CASSGGAGSSETQYF
cdr3_nt: TGTGCCAGCAGCGGCGGGGCAGGGTCGTCGGAGACCCAGTACTTC
j_call: TRBJ2-5
d_call: -
v_call: TRBV9

cdr3_aa: CATTHDSGGEEQYF
cdr3_nt: TGCGCCACCACGCATGATAGCGGGGGCGAAGAGCAGTACTTC
j_call: TRBJ2-7
d_call: TRBD2
v_call: TRBV5-1

cdr3_aa: CASSPGTLGPYEQYF
cdr3_nt: TGCGCCAGCAGCCCCGGGACACTGGGACCTTACGAGCAGTACTTC
j_call: TRBJ2-7
d_call: -
v_call: TRBV5-1

cdr3_aa: CASSRTSGSTDTQYF
cdr3_nt: TGTGCCAGCTCTCGCACTAGCGGGAGCACAGATACGCAGTATTTT
j_call: TRBJ2-3
d_call: TRBD2
v_call: TRBV18

cdr3_aa: CASSPGLAASTDTQYF
cdr3_nt: TGTGCCAGCAGCCCAGGACTAGCGGCTAGCACAGATACGCAGTATTTT
j_call: TRBJ2-3
d_call: TRBD2
v_call: TRBV7-6

cdr3_aa: CASSTANEQFF
cdr3_nt: TGTGCCAGCAGTACAGCCAATGAGCAGTTCTTC
j_call: TRBJ2-1
d_call: -
v_call: TRBV6-5

cdr3_aa: CASSRAGGPRSYNEQFF
cdr3_nt: TGCGCCAGCAGTCGAGCGGGAGGGCCTAGGTCCTACAATGAGCAGTTCTTC
j_call: TRBJ2-1
d_call: TRBD2
v_call: TRBV10-1

cdr3_aa: CASGTSGSYNEQFF
cdr3_nt: TGTGCCAGCGGGACTAGCGGCTCCTACAATGAGCAGTTCTTC
j_call: TRBJ2-1
d_call: TRBD2
v_call: TRBV9

cdr3_aa: CASSTLTGRTVNEQFF
cdr3_nt: TGTGCCAGCAGTACCCTGACAGGGAGAACGGTAAATGAGCAGTTCTTC
j_call: TRBJ2-1
d_call: TRBD1
v_call: TRBV27

cdr3_aa: CASSLEGAVRNTEAFF
cdr3_nt: TGTGCCAGCAGCTTAGAGGGGGCGGTGAGGAACACTGAAGCTTTCTTT
j_call: TRBJ1-1
d_call: TRBD1
v_call: TRBV7-9

cdr3_aa: CASSQVSPGLANEQFF
cdr3_nt: TGCGCCAGCAGCCAAGTCTCCCCGGGACTAGCCAATGAGCAGTTCTTC
j_call: TRBJ2-1
d_call: TRBD2
v_call: TRBV4-1

cdr3_aa: CASSQEDYHEQYF
cdr3_nt: TGCGCCAGCAGCCAAGAGGACTACCACGAGCAGTACTTC
j_call: TRBJ2-7
d_call: -
v_call: TRBV4-3

cdr3_aa: CSVIGTDYGYTF
cdr3_nt: TGCAGCGTTATAGGGACAGACTATGGCTACACCTTC
j_call: TRBJ1-2
d_call: TRBD1
v_call: TRBV29-1

cdr3_aa: CSVVPGTANYGYTF
cdr3_nt: TGCAGCGTTGTCCCCGGAACAGCTAACTATGGCTACACCTTC
j_call: TRBJ1-2
d_call: -
v_call: TRBV29-1

cdr3_aa: CSVDREVSYGYTF
cdr3_nt: TGCAGCGTTGACAGGGAAGTGAGCTATGGCTACACCTTC
j_call: TRBJ1-2
d_call: -
v_call: TRBV29-1

cdr3_aa: CASETSAGNNEQFF
cdr3_nt: TGTGCCTCCGAAACTAGCGCGGGCAACAATGAGCAGTTCTTC
j_call: TRBJ2-1
d_call: TRBD2
v_call: TRBV30

cdr3_aa: CASSSGAYEQYF
cdr3_nt: TGTGCCAGCAGCTCGGGAGCCTACGAGCAGTACTTC
j_call: TRBJ2-7
d_call: -
v_call: TRBV11-2

cdr3_aa: CASSLGTGSSYEQYF
cdr3_nt: TGTGCCAGCTCACTCGGGACAGGCAGCTCCTACGAGCAGTACTTC
j_call: TRBJ2-7
d_call: TRBD1
v_call: TRBV18

cdr3_aa: CSVNRESYGYTF
cdr3_nt: TGCAGCGTTAACAGGGAGAGCTATGGCTACACCTTC
j_call: TRBJ1-2
d_call: -
v_call: TRBV29-1

cdr3_aa: CASSFSNTEAFF
cdr3_nt: TGTGCCAGCAGTTTCTCGAACACTGAAGCTTTCTTT
j_call: TRBJ1-1
d_call: -
v_call: TRBV2

cdr3_aa: CASSLAGGQETQYF
cdr3_nt: TGTGCCAGCAGCTTAGCGGGAGGCCAAGAGACCCAGTACTTC
j_call: TRBJ2-5
d_call: -
v_call: TRBV7-2

cdr3_aa: CASSNPGQGRNTGELFF
cdr3_nt: TGTGCCAGCTCCAACCCGGGACAGGGGCGGAACACCGGGGAGCTGTTTTTT
j_call: TRBJ2-2
d_call: TRBD1
v_call: TRBV19

cdr3_aa: CASSPRGAGGYNEQFF
cdr3_nt: TGTGCCAGCAGCCCTAGGGGGGCGGGAGGGTACAATGAGCAGTTCTTC
j_call: TRBJ2-1
d_call: TRBD2
v_call: TRBV5-4